Sequencing of this T cell receptor beta chain was carried out in a study of blood T cell repertoires in COVID-19. Libraries were prepared by immunoSEQ multiplex PCR; TCRdb keeps only in-frame clonotypes and omits some of them. The sample records 95,000 to 110,000 clones, 75% to 90% being singletons. The germline CDR1 and CDR2 sequences are SQVTM and ANQGSEA. The CDR3 is 14 amino acids. Trimming stripped 6 bases from V and 7 bases from J, with 16 bases between. The receptor comes from a human donor in a cohort sampled during active or convalescent COVID-19. Sequencing was carried out using peripheral blood. The V and J genes are TRBV29-1 and TRBJ1-6, with a tentative D call TRBD1 (5 bases). The CDR3 loop is CSVSTEVGNSPLHF. CDR3 nucleotide sequence: TGCAGCGTCTCGACAGAGGTGGGGAATTCACCCCTCCACTTT.